This TCR beta chain was captured in a study of CD8 T cells in Susac syndrome. Study-wide results and caveats: It was acknowledged in the study that the number of individuals who were included in its TCR sequencing and HLA analysis was relatively small.

Worth noting for this clonotype: Its specificity is not known.

Healthy donors matched for age and sex were used as controls. The authors reverse transcribed about 0.5 to 1 ug RNA with random hexamers. The TCR beta CDR3 was amplified by immunoSEQ multiplex PCR across 54 Vbeta, 13 Jbeta. TCRdb passed the immunoSEQ multiplex PCR reads through MiXCR, listing each CDR3 protein once. The table includes about 120,000 distinct CDR3 sequences, around 94% detected once. With V trimmed by 6 bases and J by 4 bases, 7 bases remained unmatched. This CDR3 contains 14 residues. Germline values: CDR1 MNHEY, CDR2 SVGAGI. Sequences were obtained from CD4+ T cells from PBMCs. The chain carries TRBV6-5 and TRBJ2-3, with 7 bases fitting TRBD2. This sequence was found in a human donor in good health. CDR3 sequence: CASRQPAGPDTQYF. The CDR3, as DNA: TGTGCCAGCAGACAGCCAGCGGGACCAGATACGCAGTATTTT.